These 17 T cell receptor beta chains share one sample of origin, sequenced in a study of T cells in Graves' hyperthyroidism and ophthalmopathy. TCR beta CDR3 sequences were amplified from RNA transcripts. HTBI primers were the set used in a first-round RT-PCR of the TCR CDR3. TCRdb re-called the multiplex PCR reads with MiXCR, one entry per CDR3 protein. The profile shows approximately 620,000 distinct CDR3 sequences, about 16% of them singletons. The sample was blood. The receptor set was obtained from a woman aged 35 to 49 with Graves' ophthalmopathy.

This clonotype was recorded at least ten times. The gene calls are TRBV2 and TRBJ2-2, with TRBD1 matching over 8 bases. CDR3 length equals 15 residues. From germline, CDR1 is SNHLY and CDR2 FYNNEI. V was clipped by 9 bases and J by 5 bases; unmatched bases: 11. CDR3 protein: CASERRRGLTGELFF. For the CDR3, the DNA is TGTGCCAGTGAGCGACGCAGGGGGCTTACCGGGGAGCTGTTTTTT.

The chain carries TRBV3-1 and TRBJ2-1; 13 positions match TRBD2. The trim removed 4 bases at V and 0 bases at J, leaving 12 bases unmatched. The V gene's germline CDR1 is LGHDT and CDR2 YNNKEL (reference sequence). This CDR3 is 20 amino acids long. DNA for the CDR3: TGTGCCAGCAGCCCCCGGGACACACGGACTAGCGGGAGCTCCTACAATGAGCAGTTCTTC. It translates to CASSPRDTRTSGSSYNEQFF.

This clonotype was recorded many times. This sequence joins TRBV6-1 and TRBJ2-5; 8 nucleotides align to TRBD2. With 6 bases clipped from V and 0 bases from J, the junction kept 9 bases outside the gene matches. CDR1 and CDR2 (germline): MNHNS, SASEGT. The CDR3 is 16 amino acids. CDR3 sequence: CASRPTSGGNQETQYF. CDR3 bases: TGTGCCAGCAGACCTACTAGCGGTGGGAACCAAGAGACCCAGTACTTC.

This clonotype has more than one count but fewer than ten. The chain couples TRBV12-3 or TRBV12-4 to TRBJ1-1; no clear D gene. V was clipped by 2 bases and J by 7 bases, with 8 bases between them. The CDR3 totals 12 residues. CDR3 DNA sequence: TGTGCCAGCAGTTTATCTTTTGGTGAAGCTTTCTTT. Residues: CASSLSFGEAFF.

This clonotype was detected ten times or more. This chain joins TRBV27 and TRBJ2-1; 7 nucleotides line up with TRBD2. The CDR3 runs to 15 residues. The trim removed 3 bases at V and 1 base at J, leaving 3 bases unmatched. CDR1 and CDR2 (germline): MNHEY, SMNVEV (reference sequence). CDR3 residues: CASSFFGGSYNEQFF. CDR3 bases: TGTGCCAGCAGTTTTTTCGGGGGGTCCTACAATGAGCAGTTCTTC.

This clonotype was recorded at least ten times. J is TRBJ2-1 and V is TRBV20-1; D call uncertain. Germline V gene lookup returns CDR1 DFQATT and CDR2 SNEGSKA (reference sequence). V lost 6 bases, J lost 5 bases, and 17 bases lay in between. The CDR3 contains 14 residues. Here the CDR3 DNA reads TGCAGTGCCACTGCTTCCGGGCCTAACAATGAGCAGTTCTTC. Translated: CSATASGPNNEQFF.

This clonotype has at least ten counts. The J gene is TRBJ1-1, the V gene TRBV12-3 or TRBV12-4, with D unclear. Trimming pared 1 base from V and 0 bases from J, leaving 12 bases between. The CDR3 sequence is 16 residues long. CDR3 sequence: CASSLGRGSMNTEAFF. CDR3 coding DNA: TGTGCCAGCAGTTTAGGTCGAGGGTCCATGAACACTGAAGCTTTCTTT.

The V and J genes are TRBV29-1 and TRBJ2-7; 8 bases are shared with TRBD1. Germline trimming cut 7 bases from V and 3 bases from J; bases unmatched to any gene: 5. This CDR3 spans 12 amino acids. In germline, CDR1 is SQVTM, CDR2 ANQGSEA. The CDR3 DNA reads TGCAGCGACGCAGGGGGCCACTACGAGCAGTACTTC. Residues: CSDAGGHYEQYF.

The chain employs TRBV19 and TRBJ1-1, with a possible D match to TRBD1 (6 bases). V was pared by 2 bases and J by 5 bases, with 12 bases between. Germline assignment: CDR1 LNHDA and CDR2 SQIVND (reference sequence). This CDR3 is built from 14 residues. Here the CDR3 DNA reads TGTGCCAGTAGTATAACAGGGATGGGAACTGAAGCTTTCTTT. Protein sequence: CASSITGMGTEAFF.

This clonotype was recorded at least ten times. This chain links TRBV18 with TRBJ2-7, with unresolved D. This CDR3 is built from 13 residues. Germline V gives CDR1 KGHSH, CDR2 LQKENI. Trimming took off 3 bases at V and 2 bases at J, with 8 bases between the two ends. This CDR3 reads CASSPDLTYEQYF. CDR3 coding DNA: TGTGCCAGCTCACCCGACCTGACCTACGAGCAGTACTTC. The whole variable domain, remainder taken from reference TRBV18 and TRBJ2-7, is NAGVMQNPRHLVRRRGQEARLRCSPMKGHSHVYWYRQLPEEGLKFMVYLQKENIIDESGMPKERFSAEFPKEGPSILRIQQVVRGDSAAYFCASSPDLTYEQYFGPGTRLTVT.

The chain employs TRBV12-3 or TRBV12-4 and TRBJ1-6; D gene ambiguous. CDR3 length: 12 amino acids. V lost 7 bases to trimming and J lost 8 bases, with 9 bases between them. This CDR3 reads CASNGVDSPLHF. CDR3 DNA: TGTGCCAGCAACGGGGTAGATTCACCCCTCCACTTT.

In this sample, this clonotype turned up many times. This sequence joins TRBV5-1 and TRBJ1-1; no clear D. Germline CDR1 reads SGHRS; CDR2 reads YFSETQ. Deletions cut 0 bases from V and 4 bases from J, with 10 bases between. The length of the CDR3 is 14 residues. CDR3 coding DNA: TGCGCCAGCAGCTTGGGGCCGTCGAGCACTGAAGCTTTCTTT. Its translation: CASSLGPSSTEAFF.

This clonotype was observed a handful of times. J is TRBJ2-6 and V is TRBV7-2, with D possibly matching TRBD1 (6 bases). V lost 5 bases and J 1 base, leaving 12 bases between the germline ends. The CDR3 is 16 residues long. Germline-derived CDR1 and CDR2 are SGHTA and FQGNSA. CDR3: CASSIYRGSGANVLTF. In nucleotides, the CDR3 is TGTGCCAGCAGCATATATAGGGGGTCTGGGGCCAACGTCCTGACTTTC.

The V and J genes are TRBV19 and TRBJ2-1, with TRBD2 as a possible D gene (5 bases). The CDR3 contains 14 residues. CDR1 and CDR2 from the germline V gene are LNHDA and SQIVND (reference sequence). The germline V and J ends were trimmed by 4 bases and 8 bases, with 15 bases remaining between them. The CDR3 sequence is CASSRAGSRDEQFF. The DNA for the CDR3 is TGTGCCAGTAGTAGGGCGGGTAGCCGTGATGAGCAGTTCTTC.

This clonotype was seen at least ten times. This sequence joins TRBV18 and TRBJ2-1, with TRBD1 identical over 10 bases. The CDR3 has 16 amino acids. V lost 5 bases to trimming and J lost 1 base; unmatched junction nucleotides: 5. In germline, CDR1 is KGHSH, CDR2 LQKENI. This CDR3 reads CASSSRQGASYNEQFF. The CDR3 nucleotides are TGTGCCAGCTCATCGCGACAGGGGGCTTCCTACAATGAGCAGTTCTTC.

This clonotype was seen repeatedly, ten times or more. The V gene is TRBV6-1, the J gene TRBJ1-5; D not resolved. The CDR3 is 13 residues long. Germline CDR1 is MNHNS and CDR2 is SASEGT. V lost 1 base and J lost 7, with 8 bases in between. CDR3 protein: CASSEGWGQPQHF. The CDR3 DNA reads TGTGCCAGCAGTGAAGGGTGGGGACAGCCCCAGCATTTT.

The chain recombines TRBV7-9 with TRBJ1-4, with TRBD1 identical over 8 bases. The CDR3 runs 16 residues. V lost 4 bases and J lost 4; bases outside the gene matches: 8. Per germline, CDR1 SEHNR and CDR2 FQNEAQ (reference sequence). CDR3 nucleotide sequence: TGTGCCAGCAGCTACCTCAACAGGGGGGTTAATGAAAAACTGTTTTTT. This encodes CASSYLNRGVNEKLFF.